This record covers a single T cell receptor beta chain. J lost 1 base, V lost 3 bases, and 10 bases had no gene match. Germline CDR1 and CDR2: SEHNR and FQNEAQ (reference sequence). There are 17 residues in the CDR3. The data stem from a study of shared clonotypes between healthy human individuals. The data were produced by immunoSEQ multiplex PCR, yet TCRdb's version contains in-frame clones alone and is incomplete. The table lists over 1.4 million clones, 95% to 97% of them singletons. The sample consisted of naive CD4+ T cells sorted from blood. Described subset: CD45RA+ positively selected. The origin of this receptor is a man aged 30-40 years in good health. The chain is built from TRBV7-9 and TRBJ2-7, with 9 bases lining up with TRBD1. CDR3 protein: CASSFNVRDRVSYEQYF. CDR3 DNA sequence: TGTGCCAGCAGCTTCAATGTCCGGGACAGGGTATCCTACGAGCAGTACTTC.